This is a list of T cell receptor beta chains from one sample in a study of technical replicates of blood from a few donors. Only in-frame clones appear in the TCRdb table, and some are missing; sequencing was by immunoSEQ multiplex PCR. The sample contains roughly 60,000 clones, approximately 94% of which appear only once. The specimen was PBMCs. These receptor sequences come from a human donor in good health. Some clones in this sample may be carry-over from other donors' samples. Each CDR3 is given with its conserved first and last residue. Fields, in order: D gene, J gene, clone size, V gene, CDR3 protein, CDR3 DNA. The D gene is left open where the match is weak. Where a row states a size, it is once, few, many or the class of an expanded clone; other rows omit it.

d_call: TRBD1
j_call: TRBJ1-3
clone_size: NA
v_call: TRBV4-1
cdr3_aa: CASSPTGTGSGNTIYF
cdr3_nt: TGCGCCAGCAGCCCCACTGGGACAGGCTCTGGAAACACCATATATTTT

d_call: NA
j_call: TRBJ1-2
clone_size: NA
v_call: TRBV11-2
cdr3_aa: CASSSPQVLYGYTF
cdr3_nt: TGTGCCAGCAGCTCCCCACAGGTCCTGTATGGCTACACCTTC

d_call: TRBD1
j_call: TRBJ1-6
clone_size: NA
v_call: TRBV4-2
cdr3_aa: CASSQESQGTGNSPLHF
cdr3_nt: TGTGCCAGCAGCCAAGAATCCCAGGGGACAGGGAATTCACCCCTCCACTTT

d_call: NA
j_call: TRBJ1-1
clone_size: NA
v_call: TRBV29-1
cdr3_aa: CSVFGGTHTEAFF
cdr3_nt: TGCAGCGTTTTTGGCGGGACTCACACTGAAGCTTTCTTT

d_call: NA
j_call: TRBJ1-2
clone_size: NA
v_call: TRBV30
cdr3_aa: CAWRRSVNYGYTF
cdr3_nt: TGTGCCTGGAGGCGCTCCGTGAACTATGGCTACACCTTC

d_call: NA
j_call: TRBJ1-1
clone_size: NA
v_call: TRBV2
cdr3_aa: CASREQENTEAFF
cdr3_nt: TGTGCCAGCAGGGAACAGGAAAACACTGAAGCTTTCTTT

d_call: NA
j_call: TRBJ1-1
clone_size: NA
v_call: TRBV5-1
cdr3_aa: CASSLDKGLNTEAFF
cdr3_nt: TGCGCCAGCAGCTTGGATAAGGGGTTGAACACTGAAGCTTTCTTT

d_call: NA
j_call: TRBJ2-1
clone_size: NA
v_call: TRBV9
cdr3_aa: CASSVDDHLAAYNEQFF
cdr3_nt: TGTGCCAGCAGCGTAGACGATCATCTAGCCGCCTACAATGAGCAGTTCTTC

d_call: NA
j_call: TRBJ2-5
clone_size: NA
v_call: TRBV19
cdr3_aa: CASSFGVQETQYF
cdr3_nt: TGTGCCAGTAGTTTCGGGGTCCAAGAGACCCAGTACTTC

d_call: NA
j_call: TRBJ2-5
clone_size: NA
v_call: TRBV19
cdr3_aa: CASSARETQYF
cdr3_nt: TGTGCCAGTAGTGCTAGGGAGACCCAGTACTTC

d_call: TRBD1
j_call: TRBJ2-1
clone_size: NA
v_call: TRBV7-3
cdr3_aa: CASSESPGQGEFF
cdr3_nt: TGTGCCAGCAGCGAATCACCGGGACAGGGAGAGTTCTTC

d_call: NA
j_call: TRBJ1-4
clone_size: once
v_call: TRBV15
cdr3_aa: CATSRRGEGEKLFF
cdr3_nt: TGTGCCACCAGCAGGAGGGGGGAGGGTGAAAAACTGTTTTTT

d_call: NA
j_call: TRBJ1-5
clone_size: NA
v_call: TRBV19
cdr3_aa: CASSIDRGIYQPQHF
cdr3_nt: TGTGCCAGTAGTATAGACAGGGGAATTTATCAGCCCCAGCATTTT